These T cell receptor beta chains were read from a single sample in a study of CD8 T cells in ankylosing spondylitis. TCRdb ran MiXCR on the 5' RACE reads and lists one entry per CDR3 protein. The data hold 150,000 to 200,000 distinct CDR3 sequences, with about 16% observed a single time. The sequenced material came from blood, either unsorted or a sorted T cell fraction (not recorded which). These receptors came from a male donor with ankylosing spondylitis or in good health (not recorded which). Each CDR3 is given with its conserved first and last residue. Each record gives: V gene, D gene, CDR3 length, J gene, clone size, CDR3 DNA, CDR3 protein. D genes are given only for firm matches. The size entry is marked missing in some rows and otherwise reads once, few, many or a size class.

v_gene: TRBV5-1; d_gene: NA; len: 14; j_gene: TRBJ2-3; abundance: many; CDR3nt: TGCGCCAGCAGCTTGGTGTCCTGGCGGGATACGCAGTATTTT; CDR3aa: CASSLVSWRDTQYF
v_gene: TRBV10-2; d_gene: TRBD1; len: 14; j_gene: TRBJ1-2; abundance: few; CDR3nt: TGCGCCACCTCATCCACAGGGGCTAACTATGGCTACACCTTC; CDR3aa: CATSSTGANYGYTF
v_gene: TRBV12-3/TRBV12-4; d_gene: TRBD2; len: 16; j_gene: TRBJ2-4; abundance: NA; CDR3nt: TGTGCCAGCAGTTTTGGGGGAGGGTTGGAGGGGAACATTCAGTACTTC; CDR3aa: CASSFGGGLEGNIQYF
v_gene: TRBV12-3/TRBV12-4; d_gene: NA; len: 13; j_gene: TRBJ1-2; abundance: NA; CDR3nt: TGTGCCAACAGTTTAGTAGGGTACGGAGGCTACACCTTC; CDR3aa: CANSLVGYGGYTF
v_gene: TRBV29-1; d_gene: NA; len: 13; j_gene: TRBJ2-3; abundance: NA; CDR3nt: TGCAGCGTTGCCCTGTCACGTACAGATACGCAGTATTTT; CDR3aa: CSVALSRTDTQYF
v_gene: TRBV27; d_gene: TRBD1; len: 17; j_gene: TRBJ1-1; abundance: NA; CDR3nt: TGTGCCAGCAGTCCGACAGGACAGGGGGCCTACAACACTGAAGCTTTCTTT; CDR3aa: CASSPTGQGAYNTEAFF
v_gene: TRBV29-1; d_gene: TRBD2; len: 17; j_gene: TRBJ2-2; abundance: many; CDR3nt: TGCAGCGTTGAAACAGGGATGGGAAGCGGGAGTCTCGGGGAGCTGTTTTTT; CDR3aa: CSVETGMGSGSLGELFF
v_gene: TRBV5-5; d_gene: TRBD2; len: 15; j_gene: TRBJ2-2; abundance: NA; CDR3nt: TGTGCCAGCAGCTTAGCGGGAGTTGGTTCCGGGGAGCTGTTTTTT; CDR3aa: CASSLAGVGSGELFF
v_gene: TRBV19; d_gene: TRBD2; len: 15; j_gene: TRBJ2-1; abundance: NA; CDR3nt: TGTGCCAGTAGGGAGCTAGCGGGAGATCACAATGAGCAGTTCTTC; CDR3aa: CASRELAGDHNEQFF
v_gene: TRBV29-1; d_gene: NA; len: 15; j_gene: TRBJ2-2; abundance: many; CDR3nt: TGCAGCGTGGCAGCAGGGGCTTCGAACACCGGGGAGCTGTTTTTT; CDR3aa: CSVAAGASNTGELFF
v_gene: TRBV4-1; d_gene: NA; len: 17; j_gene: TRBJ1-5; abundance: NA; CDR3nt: TGCGCCAGCAGCCAAGTTCTAAGCCGTCGCAGCAATCAGCCCCAGCATTTT; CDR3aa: CASSQVLSRRSNQPQHF
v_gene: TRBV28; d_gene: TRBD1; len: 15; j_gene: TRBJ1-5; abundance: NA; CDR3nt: TGTGCCAGCACCAGAGGGACAGGGGGCTATCAGCCCCAGCATTTT; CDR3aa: CASTRGTGGYQPQHF
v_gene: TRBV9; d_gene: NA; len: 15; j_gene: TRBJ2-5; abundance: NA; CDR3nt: TGTGCCAGCAGCGTAGCCAACCCAGGGGCAGAGACCCAGTACTTC; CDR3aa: CASSVANPGAETQYF
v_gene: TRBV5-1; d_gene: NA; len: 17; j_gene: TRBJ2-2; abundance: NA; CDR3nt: TGCGCCAGCACAATGGCCCTGACAGCCTCGAACACCGGGGAGCTGTTTTTT; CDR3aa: CASTMALTASNTGELFF
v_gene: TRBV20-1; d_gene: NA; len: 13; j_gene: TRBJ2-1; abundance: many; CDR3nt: TGCAGTGCTAGCGGGAGTCTATACAATGAGCAGTTCTTC; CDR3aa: CSASGSLYNEQFF
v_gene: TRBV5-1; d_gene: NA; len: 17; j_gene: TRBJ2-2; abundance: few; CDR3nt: TGCGCCAGCAGCTCCGCTCAGGCAGGAGGAGGCACCGGGGAGCTGTTTTTT; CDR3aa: CASSSAQAGGGTGELFF